The 7 T cell receptor beta chains presented below share a single source sample, sequenced in a study of T-cell reconstitution after alpha-beta-depleted transplantation in children. Researchers prepared the TCRbeta library using unique molecular identifiers, the study reports. Using its own MiXCR run on the PCR reads, TCRdb lists one record per CDR3 protein. Of some 640,000 distinct CDR3 sequences detected, over 15% appear once; the ten largest clones hold 1.1%. This specimen consisted of PBMCs from the stem cell graft donor, obtained from the stem cell graft. All receptors derive from a human donor who donated a stem cell graft to a child with acute myeloid leukemia.

This clonotype was recorded a few times. The V call is TRBV29-1, the J call TRBJ2-3; 11 bases fit TRBD1. The CDR3 extends over 15 amino acids. Germline V CDR1 and CDR2: SQVTM, ANQGSEA. Trimming at V came to 4 bases and at J to 6 bases, leaving 9 bases not matched to a gene. CDR3 coding DNA: TGCAGCGTTGCCACCGGACAGGGGGCCGGGGATACGCAGTATTTT. This codes for CSVATGQGAGDTQYF.

The V call is TRBV10-3, the J call TRBJ1-1, with D unresolved. This CDR3 spans 13 amino acids. Germline CDR1 is ENHRY and CDR2 is SYGVKD. V was clipped by 6 bases and J by 0 bases, with 8 bases between them. The CDR3 region is CAISQLVNTEAFF. Here the CDR3 DNA reads TGTGCCATCAGCCAGCTTGTGAACACTGAAGCTTTCTTT.

Concerning this clonotype itself: A much larger clone is a single base away; this may be a read error. The chain joins TRBV20-1 to TRBJ2-4; D remains unclear. The V gene's germline CDR1 is DFQATT and CDR2 SNEGSKA (reference sequence). The CDR3 runs to 14 residues. The CDR3 DNA follows: TGCGGTGCTAGAGATCGGTCCGTAAAAAACATTCAGTACTTC. Encoded protein: CGARDRSVKNIQYF.

V gene TRBV5-5 combines with J gene TRBJ2-1, with 7 positions matching TRBD2. The CDR3 has 16 amino acids. CDR1 and CDR2 from the germline V gene are SGHKS and YYEKEE (reference sequence). Trimming cost V 4 bases and J 2 bases; bases outside gene matches: 9. The CDR3 region is CASSESLAATYNEQFF. CDR3 in DNA: TGTGCCAGCAGCGAGAGTCTAGCGGCTACCTACAATGAGCAGTTCTTC.

This clonotype turned up a few times. The chain carries TRBV4-1 and TRBJ2-3; D remains unclear. V lost 0 bases, J lost 6 bases, and 10 bases lay in between. This CDR3 has 14 residues. Per germline, CDR1 MGHRA and CDR2 YSYEKL. The CDR3 region is CASSQDVAGDTQYF. DNA for the CDR3: TGCGCCAGCAGCCAAGATGTGGCAGGCGATACGCAGTATTTT.

The chain couples TRBV21-1 to TRBJ2-3; the listed D gene, TRBD2, was not tested against the DNA. TRBV21-1 is reported as a pseudogene. The length of the CDR3 is 14 residues. Here the CDR3 reads CASPTGGPTDTQYF. DNA for the CDR3: TGTGCCAGCCCTACGGGGGGGCCCACAGATACGCAGTATTTT.

This clonotype occurred a few times. This chain joins TRBV20-1 and TRBJ1-3; a possible D gene is TRBD1 (6 bases). The germline V gene encodes CDR1 DFQATT and CDR2 SNEGSKA (reference sequence). V dropped 6 bases and J dropped 4 bases, with 13 bases sitting between them. The CDR3 covers 13 residues. CDR3 nucleotide sequence: TGCAGTGCCTCGGTGGGGGCGGGAAACACCATATATTTT. It yields the protein CSASVGAGNTIYF.